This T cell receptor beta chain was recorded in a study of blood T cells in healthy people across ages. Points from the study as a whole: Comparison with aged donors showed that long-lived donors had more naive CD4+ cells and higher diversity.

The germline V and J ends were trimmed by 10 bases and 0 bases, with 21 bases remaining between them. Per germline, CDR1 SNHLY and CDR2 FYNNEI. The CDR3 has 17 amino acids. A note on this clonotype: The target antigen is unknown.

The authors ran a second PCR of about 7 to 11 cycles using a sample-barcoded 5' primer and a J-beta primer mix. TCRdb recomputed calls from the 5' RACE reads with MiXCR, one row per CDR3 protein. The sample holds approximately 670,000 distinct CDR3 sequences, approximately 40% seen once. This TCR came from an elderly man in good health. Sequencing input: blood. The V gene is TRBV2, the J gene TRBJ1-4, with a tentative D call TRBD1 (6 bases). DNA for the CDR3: TGTGCCAACAGAGAGGGGGGGCGTCACGCAACTAATGAAAAACTGTTTTTT. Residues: CANREGGRHATNEKLFF.